This TCR beta chain was sequenced for a study of blood T cell repertoires in COVID-19. About the research overall: PBMCs, B-cell-depleted T cells, or T cells were the source of the cDNA or gDNA that made up the material.

The germline V and J ends were trimmed by 3 bases and 0 bases, with 16 bases remaining between them. The CDR3 covers 17 residues. Germline-derived CDR1 and CDR2 are LNHDA and SQIVND (reference sequence). The repertoire was sequenced with immunoSEQ multiplex PCR; TCRdb's copy has only in-frame clones and lacks some. The sample has 150,000 to 200,000 clones, just under 85% seen once. This receptor was taken from a middle-aged man who had recovered from COVID-19. V gene TRBV19 combines with J gene TRBJ2-3; D is perhaps TRBD1 (6 bases). The sequenced sample consisted of peripheral blood. CDR3 DNA: TGTGCCAGTAGTATGGGGGCCGGCCAGTTGAGCACAGATACGCAGTATTTT. Protein product: CASSMGAGQLSTDTQYF. Supplemented by reference TRBV19 and TRBJ2-3, the full variable domain reads DGGITQSPKYLFRKEGQNVTLSCEQNLNHDAMYWYRQDPGQGLRLIYYSQIVNDFQKGDIAEGYSVSREKKESFPLTVTSAQKNPTAFYLCASSMGAGQLSTDTQYFGPGTRLTVL.